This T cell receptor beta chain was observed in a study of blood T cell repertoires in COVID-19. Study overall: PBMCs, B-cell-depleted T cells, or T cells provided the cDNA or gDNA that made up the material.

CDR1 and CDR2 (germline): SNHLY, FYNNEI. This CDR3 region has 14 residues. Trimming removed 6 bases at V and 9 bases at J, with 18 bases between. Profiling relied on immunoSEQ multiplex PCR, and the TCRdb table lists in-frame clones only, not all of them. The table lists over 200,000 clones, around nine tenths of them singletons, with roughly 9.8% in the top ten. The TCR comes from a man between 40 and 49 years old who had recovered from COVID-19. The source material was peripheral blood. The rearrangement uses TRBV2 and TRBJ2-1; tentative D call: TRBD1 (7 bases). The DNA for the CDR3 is TGTGCCAGCAGGACGGCGGGACAGATAACTGAGCAGTTCTTC. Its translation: CASRTAGQITEQFF.